The rows below give T cell receptor beta chains drawn from one sample of a study of cytomegalovirus exposure and HLA in healthy donors. Generated by immunoSEQ multiplex PCR, the TCRdb table keeps only in-frame clones and is missing some. The data hold around 160,000 clones, with approximately 71% observed a single time. The sequencing sample was made of PBMCs. The receptor source for this set is a woman aged 40 to 50 in good health and CMV-seropositive. CDR3s include the opening cysteine and the closing phenylalanine or tryptophan.

V	J	CDR3
TRBV18	TRBJ2-6	CASSPYRAGAGANVLTF
TRBV18	TRBJ2-7	CASSPDRAYEQYF
TRBV7-2	TRBJ1-2	CASSLLRGQGDGYTF
TRBV27	TRBJ2-1	CASSKNLGTGDEQFF
TRBV5-4	TRBJ2-3	CASSLGGDTQYF
TRBV2	TRBJ2-1	CASSERVAGDNEQFF
TRBV5-1	TRBJ1-1	CASSLRPGGNTEAFF
TRBV11-2	TRBJ2-2	CASRSWGDGLTGELFF
TRBV7-2	TRBJ2-5	CASSLQLGGQETQYF
TRBV10-1	TRBJ1-2	CASSLTRDRSNGYTF
TRBV4-1	TRBJ2-1	CASSQGIPSGSYNEQFF
TRBV5-4	TRBJ2-3	CASSLDPSGRTDTQYF
TRBV10-2	TRBJ1-4	CASALAGEKLFF
TRBV7-3	TRBJ2-1	CASSLQSGTFYNEQFF
TRBV28	TRBJ1-3	CASSFRGAGNTIYF
TRBV7-9	TRBJ1-4	CASSLSRGRDEKLFF
TRBV6-5	TRBJ1-2	CASSQTGMPYGYTF
TRBV6-6	TRBJ2-1	CASSWGLAGVGDEQFF
TRBV7-6	TRBJ1-1	CASQGISNTEAFF
TRBV4-3	TRBJ2-7	CASSLSGGLSYEQYF
TRBV4-3	TRBJ2-1	CASSQGIAGVGDEQFF
TRBV27	TRBJ2-2	CASRVDRMNTGELFF
TRBV28	TRBJ2-3	CASRGSGKDTQYF